These 19 T cell receptor beta chains were sequenced from one sample in a study of radiotherapy plus CTLA-4 blockade in lung cancer. The table came from immunoSEQ multiplex PCR; TCRdb's copy has only in-frame clones and leaves some out. The sample includes about 120,000 clones, approximately 80% of them seen just once. The specimen comprised peripheral blood, sampled from a patient treated with radiotherapy plus ipilimumab. The receptors derive from a human donor with non-small cell lung cancer who had a partial response to radiotherapy plus ipilimumab.

The V call is TRBV13, the J call TRBJ2-1; 10 nucleotides agree with TRBD1. The germline CDR1 and CDR2 sequences are PRHDT and FYEKMQ (reference sequence). V was pared by 5 bases and J by 4 bases, with 20 bases of the junction left unmatched. The CDR3 consists of 20 residues. The CDR3 is CASSAEGQGTFLDRYNEQFF. Here the CDR3 DNA reads TGTGCCAGCAGCGCAGAGGGACAGGGGACGTTTCTTGATAGGTACAATGAGCAGTTCTTC.

The CDR3 coding sequence is TGTGCCAGCAGCTTAGCGGGGGGAACCGGGTTCGGGGAGCAGTACTTC. This codes for CASSLAGGTGFGEQYF. The chain combines TRBV7-9 with TRBJ2-7; tentatively, D is TRBD2 (6 bases). Trimming cost V 0 bases and J 7 bases, with 19 bases left between them. Germline CDR1 and CDR2: SEHNR and FQNEAQ (reference sequence). The CDR3 totals 16 residues.

The gene calls are TRBV28 and TRBJ1-6, with unresolved D. The CDR3 has 13 amino acids. The V gene lost 8 bases and the J gene lost 8 bases, with 13 bases spanning the gap. Germline loops: CDR1 MDHEN, CDR2 SYDVKM. In DNA form, the CDR3 reads TGTGCCAGCTCGGACTTCGGGGATTCACCCCTCCACTTT. This codes for CASSDFGDSPLHF. Using reference TRBV28 and TRBJ1-6 for the parts outside the CDR3, the full variable domain is DVKVTQSSRYLVKRTGEKVFLECVQDMDHENMFWYRQDPGLGLRLIYFSYDVKMKEKGDIPEGYSVSREKKERFSLILESASTNQTSMYLCASSDFGDSPLHFGNGTRLTVT.

V is TRBV19 and J is TRBJ2-7, with TRBD2 matching over 7 bases. The CDR3 has 15 amino acids. V shed 4 bases, J shed 0 bases, and the junction held 6 bases outside the gene matches. The germline gives CDR1 LNHDA, CDR2 SQIVND (reference sequence). This CDR3 is CASSKGLAASYEQYF. Written as DNA, the CDR3 is TGTGCCAGTAGTAAAGGCCTAGCGGCCTCCTACGAGCAGTACTTC.

This rearrangement joins TRBV6-5 to TRBJ2-7; TRBD2 matches at 12 bases. This CDR3 region has 15 residues. Germline values: CDR1 MNHEY, CDR2 SVGAGI. Trimming at V came to 5 bases and at J to 0 bases, leaving 2 bases not matched to a gene. CDR3 sequence: CASSKTSGSSYEQYV. For the CDR3, the DNA is TGTGCCAGCAGTAAGACTAGCGGGAGCTCCTACGAGCAGTACGTC.

This chain connects TRBV5-1 to TRBJ2-2; TRBD2 might be the D (5 bases). The CDR3 covers 15 residues. V lost 7 bases and J lost 4, with 17 bases in between. The V gene's germline CDR1 is SGHRS and CDR2 YFSETQ. This CDR3 is CASAPKTGGTGELFF. The CDR3 DNA reads as TGCGCCAGCGCCCCGAAGACCGGAGGCACCGGGGAGCTGTTTTTT.

The gene calls are TRBV6-1 and TRBJ2-1, with 10 bases lining up with TRBD2. V dropped 4 bases and J dropped 5; count of bases not matched to a gene: 11. CDR1 MNHNS and CDR2 SASEGT come from the germline V gene. This CDR3 region has 17 residues. CDR3 DNA sequence: TGTGCCAGCAGTGGAGATGTAGCGGGAGGTTTGGACAATGAGCAGTTCTTC. Translating gives CASSGDVAGGLDNEQFF.

The chain has TRBV28 and TRBJ1-1, with a possible D match to TRBD1 (5 bases). Germline V gene lookup returns CDR1 MDHEN and CDR2 SYDVKM. This CDR3 is 16 amino acids long. Trimming left V 6 bases short and J 1 base short, with 18 bases between. As DNA, the CDR3 is TGTGCCAGCAGCTCAAGCCCAGCACAGGCGAACACTGAAGCTTTCTTT. Protein sequence: CASSSSPAQANTEAFF.

The rearrangement uses TRBV27 and TRBJ1-3; TRBD1 agrees at 9 bases. The CDR3 has 17 residues. J lost 0 bases, V lost 5 bases, and 8 bases had no gene match. From germline, CDR1 is MNHEY and CDR2 SMNVEV (reference sequence). CDR3 bases: TGTGCCAGCAGTCCAGCAAGACAGGGGGGCTCTGGAAACACCATATATTTT. This codes for CASSPARQGGSGNTIYF.

This clone was counted a single time. This chain uses TRBV7-2 with TRBJ2-5; TRBD1 agrees at 7 bases. The J call could be wrong; TRBJ2-7 is a better fit for the DNA end. The CDR3 extends over 12 amino acids. The germline V gene has CDR1 SGHTA and CDR2 FQGNSA. CDR3 DNA: TGTGCCAGCAGGCAGGGGGCCTACGAGCAGTACTTC. Protein product: CASRQGAYEQYF.

The genes are TRBV7-2 and TRBJ1-2; D is undetermined. This CDR3 region has 13 residues. Looked up from germline, CDR1 is SGHTA and CDR2 is FQGNSA. Trimming pared 3 bases from V and 4 bases from J, leaving 9 bases between. Here the CDR3 DNA reads TGTGCCAGCAGCTTGCGAGGAAGCTATGGCTACACCTTC. Translated, it gives CASSLRGSYGYTF.

The chain is built from TRBV7-2 and TRBJ2-7; a possible D gene is TRBD2 (5 bases). V lost 1 base and J lost 3, with 7 bases in between. This CDR3 is built from 13 residues. Germline loops: CDR1 SGHTA, CDR2 FQGNSA. This chain's CDR3 is CASSLGRDYEQYV. In DNA form, the CDR3 reads TGTGCCAGCAGCTTAGGCCGGGACTACGAGCAGTACGTC.

The V call is TRBV6-1, the J call TRBJ1-1, with D perhaps TRBD1 (5 bases). Germline V gives CDR1 MNHNS, CDR2 SASEGT. V was pared by 7 bases and J by 4 bases, with 13 bases between. CDR3 length: 13 amino acids. The CDR3 protein is CASIREGVTEAFF. CDR3 coding DNA: TGTGCCAGCATTCGCGAAGGGGTCACTGAAGCTTTCTTT.

J is TRBJ1-5 and V is TRBV28; D perhaps matches TRBD1 (6 bases). There are 18 residues in the CDR3. Germline assignment: CDR1 MDHEN and CDR2 SYDVKM. Trimming left V 3 bases short and J 8 bases short, with 26 bases between. The CDR3 sequence: CASSFLPGHTLGGKPQHF. CDR3 bases: TGTGCCAGCAGTTTCTTACCGGGACACACACTAGGTGGTAAGCCCCAGCATTTT.

The rearrangement joins TRBV6-4 to TRBJ2-7; 11 bases are a match to TRBD2. The CDR3 sequence is 16 residues long. Unmatched junction bases numbered 8, after V lost 3 bases and J lost 4 bases. The V gene's germline CDR1 is MRHNA and CDR2 SNTAGT. CDR3 sequence (DNA): TGTGCCAGCAGTGATGCCGGGACTAGCGGATATTACGAGCAGTACTTC. Its protein product is CASSDAGTSGYYEQYF.

This clone showed up just a few times. The chain has TRBV9 and TRBJ2-2; D is unclear. Germline V gene sequence: CDR1 SGDLS, CDR2 YYNGEE. V was trimmed by 2 bases and J by 5 bases, leaving 4 bases between them. This CDR3 comprises 12 residues. Here the CDR3 reads CASSVRTGELFF. CDR3 DNA sequence: TGTGCCAGCAGCGTGAGGACCGGGGAGCTGTTTTTT.

This clone showed up just a few times. The chain couples TRBV10-1 to TRBJ1-3, with D unresolved. With 3 bases removed from V and 2 bases from J, the gap between germline ends came to 14 bases. The germline gives CDR1 WNHNN, CDR2 SYGVQD (reference sequence). There are 16 residues in the CDR3. The CDR3 nucleotides read TGCGCCAGCAGTGAAAACCCCCGGTCGGCTGGAAACACCATATATTTT. Translating it yields CASSENPRSAGNTIYF.

CDR3 loop: CASRGTIEKLFF. In DNA form, the CDR3 reads TGTGCCAGTAGGGGGACTATCGAAAAACTGTTTTTT. The chain uses TRBV19 and TRBJ1-4, with D maybe TRBD1 (5 bases). Looked up from germline, CDR1 is LNHDA and CDR2 is SQIVND (reference sequence). The V end was cut by 6 bases, the J end by 8 bases, with 10 bases between. This CDR3 has 12 residues.

The chain has TRBV18 and TRBJ2-7, with 8 bases lining up with TRBD2. Germline V gene data show CDR1 as KGHSH and CDR2 as LQKENI. The CDR3 contains 15 residues. The V gene end was trimmed by 0 bases and the J gene end by 6 bases; junction bases not matched to a gene: 7. In DNA, the CDR3 is TGTGCCAGCTCACCACCAAGCAGCGGGAGTGGCGAGCAGTACTTC. Its protein product is CASSPPSSGSGEQYF.